A single sample gave rise to the 3 T cell receptor beta chains below, sequenced in a study of shared clonotypes between healthy human individuals. Here immunoSEQ multiplex PCR was the method, and the copy in TCRdb shows in-frame clones only, minus some. The sample yields roughly 600,000 clones, roughly 98% seen once. Naivety among CD8 cells was defined by CD45RO negativity and positive CCR7 selection, thereby excluding terminally differentiated effector memory CD45RA+ cells. Source material: naive CD8+ T cells sorted from blood. The receptor source for this set is a man aged 25 to 40 in good health.

J is TRBJ2-1 and V is TRBV27; 8 nucleotides agree with TRBD1. Germline CDR1 reads MNHEY; CDR2 reads SMNVEV (reference sequence). The V segment lost 3 bases and the J segment 3 bases; nucleotides outside the gene matches: 4. The length of the CDR3 is 15 residues. Here the CDR3 reads CASSLGQAGYNEQFF. The CDR3 DNA reads TGTGCCAGCAGTTTGGGACAGGCGGGCTACAATGAGCAGTTCTTC.

This chain links TRBV29-1 with TRBJ2-7; weak D call: TRBD1 (6 bases). This CDR3 comprises 13 residues. The V and J ends lost 3 bases and 3 bases respectively, with 12 bases between them. Germline values: CDR1 SQVTM, CDR2 ANQGSEA. CDR3 coding DNA: TGCAGCGTTGAGTCTACAGGGAGCTACGAGCAGTACTTC. Translating gives CSVESTGSYEQYF.

The chain has TRBV7-9 and TRBJ2-5, with D hard to call. The CDR3 length is 16 residues. Deletions cut 5 bases from V and 5 bases from J, with 21 bases between. Germline V gene data show CDR1 as SEHNR and CDR2 as FQNEAQ (reference sequence). This CDR3 reads CASSEPRDRALETQYF. CDR3 DNA sequence: TGTGCCAGCAGCGAACCCCGCGACCGGGCACTCGAGACCCAGTACTTC.